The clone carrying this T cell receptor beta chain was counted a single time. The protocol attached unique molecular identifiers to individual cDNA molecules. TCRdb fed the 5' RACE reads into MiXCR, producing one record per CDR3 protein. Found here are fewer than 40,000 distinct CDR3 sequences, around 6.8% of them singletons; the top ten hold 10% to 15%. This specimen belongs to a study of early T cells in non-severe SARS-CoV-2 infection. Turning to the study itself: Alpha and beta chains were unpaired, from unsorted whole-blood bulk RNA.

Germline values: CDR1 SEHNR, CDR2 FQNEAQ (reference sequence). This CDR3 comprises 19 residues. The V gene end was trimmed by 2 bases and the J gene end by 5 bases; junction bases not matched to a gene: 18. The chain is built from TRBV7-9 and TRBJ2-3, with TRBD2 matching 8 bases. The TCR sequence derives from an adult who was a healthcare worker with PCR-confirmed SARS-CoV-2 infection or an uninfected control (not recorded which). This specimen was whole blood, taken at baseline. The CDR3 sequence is CASSLRSTGAGGQQDTQYF. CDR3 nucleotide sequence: TGTGCCAGCAGCTTAAGGTCTACTGGTGCGGGAGGCCAACAAGATACGCAGTATTTT.